The clone carrying this T cell receptor (beta chain) has only one observation. Original methodology: Estimated nucleated cell counts came from reference gene primer amplification. TCRdb's copy holds only in-frame clones and misses some; the assay was immunoSEQ multiplex PCR. That table gives V, J and clone size, and the DNA gave D and trimming. The repertoire has a few hundred thousand clones, roughly nine tenths of them found once; the top ten carry roughly 0.9%. This entry comes from a study of blood T cell repertoires in COVID-19. Per germline, CDR1 SGHRS and CDR2 YFSETQ. The CDR3 is 17 amino acids. Trimming cost V 5 bases and J 5 bases; bases outside gene matches: 13. Enrolled through a virtual design, the participants were between roughly 18 and 90 years of age and came from under 25 US areas. Clinical history as reported by participants underpinned cohort assignment.

The sequenced sample consisted of PBMCs or T cells enriched from blood (not recorded which). This clonotype was obtained from a woman aged 40 to 49 who had been exposed to COVID-19. The chain couples TRBV5-1 to TRBJ1-1; TRBD1 matches 12 bases. DNA of the CDR3: TGCGCCAGCAGTATTCGAATGGGACAGGGGGCAGAGACTGAAGCTTTCTTT. Protein sequence: CASSIRMGQGAETEAFF.